Listed below are T cell receptor beta chains from one sample, sequenced in a study of T cell repertoires in cytomegalovirus infection. Each CDR3 protein is one row after TCRdb ran MiXCR on the reads. The sample carries fewer than 1,000,000 distinct CDR3 sequences, roughly 31% recorded once. Their specific antigens are unknown. The starting material was cultured CD8+ T cells from PBMCs, obtained from culture after CMV antigen stimulation. The receptor set was obtained from a human donor in good health (CMV status not recorded). Some clones in this sample may be carry-over from other donors' samples. Both conserved end residues are part of each CDR3.

j_call v_call cdr3_aa
TRBJ1-1 TRBV12-3/TRBV12-4 CASSLGRINTEAFF
TRBJ1-1 TRBV7-3 CASSLYPDRVNTEAFF
TRBJ2-7 TRBV25-1 CASSAMGGGTEQYF
TRBJ1-4 TRBV20-1 CSARDRRQGRGANEKLFF
TRBJ2-1 TRBV6-1 CASSEARTADNEQFF
TRBJ1-5 TRBV12-3/TRBV12-4 CASSLGVGGQPQHF
TRBJ1-2 TRBV7-8 CASSNRKGPANYGYTF
TRBJ2-4 TRBV28 CANSLTGHAGDIQYF
TRBJ2-5 TRBV6-1 CASSGDSVETQYF
TRBJ2-1 TRBV7-3 CASSPPGGVNEQFF
TRBJ2-2 TRBV6-5 CASSYGDRGRRNGGELFF
TRBJ2-1 TRBV20-1 CSARDGPTGGENEQFF
TRBJ1-3 TRBV25-1 CASSETAQPGNTIYF
TRBJ2-2 TRBV7-9 CASRLPTGGTGNTGELFF
TRBJ1-2 TRBV7-9 CASSPQGRHGYTF
TRBJ2-3 TRBV19 CASRQTGLTDTQYF
TRBJ2-7 TRBV11-2 CASSLGGAVYEQYF
TRBJ2-2 TRBV5-3 CASTLPQEGRIAGELFF
TRBJ2-1 TRBV19 CASSAPGWDEQFF
TRBJ1-2 TRBV27 CASSLSGGGYGYTF
TRBJ2-3 TRBV7-9 CASSSSRAGGPPDTQYF
TRBJ2-1 TRBV7-6 CASSPSRDKQFF
TRBJ1-1 TRBV19 CASSTPVEGAVNTEAFF
TRBJ2-1 TRBV27 CASSSNPRDMYNEQFF
TRBJ2-7 TRBV27 CASSYYPGPYEQYF
TRBJ2-3 TRBV6-1 CASSWDILSTDTQYF
TRBJ1-2 TRBV19 CASSMDGPIEFDYGYTF
TRBJ1-1 TRBV20-1 CSARIREGSTEAFF
TRBJ2-3 TRBV27 CASSLIAQTTDTQYF